This TCR beta chain originates from a study of beta chain features in type 1 diabetes. General observations from the study: Among patients, naive, central memory and Treg TCRB repertoires appeared more similar than among healthy donors. In every one of the four CD4+ subsets, TCRB CDR3s were moderately but significantly shorter in Type 1 diabetes patients. Overrepresentation of cells with high TCR expression could result from cDNA sequencing.

Isolation of CD4+ naive, central memory, regulatory and stem cell-like memory cells was achieved by sorting via CD45RO/CCR7/CD25/CD127/CD95/CD27. V lost 7 bases and J lost 2, with 18 bases in between. Germline assignment: CDR1 SEHNR and CDR2 FQNEAQ (reference sequence). The CDR3 is 15 residues long. Expressed TCRB transcripts got sequenced, as all isolated RNA was reverse transcribed. Each sample of naive, central memory or regulatory T cells had, on average, approximately 3.5 million reads. Repertoires were generated with immunoSEQ multiplex PCR, while TCRdb's copy carries only in-frame clones and drops some. The table lists a few hundred thousand clones, approximately 12% of them singletons. As to this clone: What it binds is not known.

The V gene is TRBV7-9, the J gene TRBJ2-7; weak D call: TRBD2 (6 bases). The sample was naive CD4+ T cells from blood. The sequence derives from a woman aged 18-29 years with type 1 diabetes. The CDR3: CASTQWGVGAYEQYF. CDR3 nucleotides: TGTGCCAGCACCCAATGGGGGGTCGGAGCCTACGAGCAGTACTTC.